The present T cell receptor beta chain was sequenced within a study of radiotherapy plus CTLA-4 blockade in lung cancer. Study as a whole: Across the patients, objective responses occurred in more than 15%, and disease control in 30% to 40%. General observations from the study: TCR clones originating in tumors grew in number in blood after radiotherapy plus ipilimumab.

Some clones are missing from TCRdb's copy, which holds only in-frame ones; the method was immunoSEQ multiplex PCR. The table shows about 67,000 clones, with approximately 76% occurring only once. The CDR3 contains 16 residues. Germline assignment: CDR1 SGHRS and CDR2 YFSETQ. The J segment lost 4 bases and the V segment lost 3 bases, leaving 4 bases of the junction unmatched. Points on this clone: The antigen is not known.

The sample was peripheral blood, taken from a patient treated with radiotherapy plus ipilimumab. This clonotype was obtained from a human donor with non-small cell lung cancer whose response to radiotherapy plus ipilimumab could not be evaluated. Some clones in this sample may be carry-over from other donors' samples. The gene calls are TRBV5-1 and TRBJ2-1; 13 bases align to TRBD2. CDR3 nucleotide sequence: TGCGCCAGCAGCTCACTAGCGGGGGGGTTTTACAATGAGCAGTTCTTC. It encodes CASSSLAGGFYNEQFF.